This T cell receptor (beta chain) is drawn from a study of CD4+ T cells in melanoma. Produced via immunoSEQ multiplex PCR; TCRdb's table is partial and in-frame only. Of over 100,000 clones listed, about nine tenths were seen once; the top ten hold roughly 3.3%. Whole-study findings and limits: In melanoma, neoantigen-specific CD4+ T cells reportedly differed in differentiation state. CD8+ T cell, macrophage and B cell function reportedly correlated with neoantigen-specific CD4+ T cells.

Only a few counts were recorded for this clone. Its specificity is not known. The CDR3 extends over 13 amino acids. Germline CDR1 reads MNHNY; CDR2 reads SVGAGI (reference sequence). V was shortened by 5 bases and J by 2 bases, with 10 bases between the two germline ends. The receptor was derived from a human donor with melanoma. Material: peripheral blood. This sequence joins TRBV6-6 and TRBJ2-7, with D unresolved. CDR3 region: CASSPLGTYEQYF. CDR3 coding DNA: TGTGCCAGCAGTCCTCTGGGGACCTACGAGCAGTACTTC.